This TCR beta chain was identified in a study of cytomegalovirus exposure and HLA in healthy donors. PCR amplification relied on 60 Vbeta primers (plus 13 Jbeta primers). Original processing notes: A later analysis counted 80 million or so unique TCR beta chains, around 11 million shared. Measured with immunoSEQ multiplex PCR; TCRdb has only the in-frame clones, and not every one. The V and J calls and clone size come from that table; D and trimming were worked out from the DNA. The table shows around 160,000 clones, with approximately 82% occurring only once. CDR3 size: 17 residues. V was pared by 4 bases and J by 5 bases, with 24 bases between. Per the germline V gene, CDR1 is MNHNS and CDR2 is SASEGT.

V usage is TRBV6-1 and J usage is TRBJ2-7, with a weak D call TRBD2 (6 bases). The sequence was obtained from a male donor in good health and CMV-seropositive. Sequencing was done on a sample of PBMCs. The CDR3 DNA is TGTGCCAGCAGTGCCAGAGGTATTCCGGGGGTTGGAGACGAGCAGTACTTC. Protein: CASSARGIPGVGDEQYF.